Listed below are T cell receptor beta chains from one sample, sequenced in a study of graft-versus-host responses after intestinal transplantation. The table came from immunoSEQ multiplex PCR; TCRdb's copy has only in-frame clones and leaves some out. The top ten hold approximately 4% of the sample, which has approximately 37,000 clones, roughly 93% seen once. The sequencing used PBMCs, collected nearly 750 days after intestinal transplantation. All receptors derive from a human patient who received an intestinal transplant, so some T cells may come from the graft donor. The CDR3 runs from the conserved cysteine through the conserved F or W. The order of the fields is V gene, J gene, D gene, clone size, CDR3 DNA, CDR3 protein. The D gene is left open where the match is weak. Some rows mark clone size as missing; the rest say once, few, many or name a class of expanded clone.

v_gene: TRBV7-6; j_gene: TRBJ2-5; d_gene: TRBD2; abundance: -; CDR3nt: TGTGCCAGCAGTCCTCTCGCCTGGACTAGCGGTCAAGAGACCCAGTACTTC; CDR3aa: CASSPLAWTSGQETQYF
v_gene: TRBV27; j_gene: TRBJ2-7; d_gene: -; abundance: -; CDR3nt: TGTGCCAGCGCCTCTGGGACAACCTACGAGCAGTACTTC; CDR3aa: CASASGTTYEQYF
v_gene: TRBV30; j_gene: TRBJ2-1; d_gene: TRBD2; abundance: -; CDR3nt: TGTGCCTGGAGTAGCGGGAGGTTAAATGAGCAGTTCTTC; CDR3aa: CAWSSGRLNEQFF
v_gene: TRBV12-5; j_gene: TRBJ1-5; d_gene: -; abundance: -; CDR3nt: TGTGCTAGTGGTTTGTATTCGCTTGGGGGGCTTCATCAGCCCCAGCATTTT; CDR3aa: CASGLYSLGGLHQPQHF
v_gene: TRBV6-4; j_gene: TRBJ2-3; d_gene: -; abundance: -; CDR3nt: TGTGCCAGCAGTGACTCAGACGGGGATACAGATACGCAGTATTTT; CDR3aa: CASSDSDGDTDTQYF
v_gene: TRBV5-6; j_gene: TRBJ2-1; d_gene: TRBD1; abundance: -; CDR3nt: TGTGCCAGTTTTACGACAGGGGCGAATGAGCAGTTCTTC; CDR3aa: CASFTTGANEQFF
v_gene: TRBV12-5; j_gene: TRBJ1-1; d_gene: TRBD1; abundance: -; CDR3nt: TGTGCTAGTGGTCCCAGGACGGACAGGATTGGCGCTGAAGCTTTCTTT; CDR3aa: CASGPRTDRIGAEAFF
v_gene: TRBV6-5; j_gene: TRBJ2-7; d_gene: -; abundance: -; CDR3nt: TGTGCCAGCAGCGGGAAAACCTACGAGCAGTACTTC; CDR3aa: CASSGKTYEQYF
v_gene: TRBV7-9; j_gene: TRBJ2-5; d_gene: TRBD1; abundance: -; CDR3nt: TGTGCCAGCAGCTCGGGACAGGGGGCCCGGGCGACCCAGTACTTC; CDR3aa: CASSSGQGARATQYF
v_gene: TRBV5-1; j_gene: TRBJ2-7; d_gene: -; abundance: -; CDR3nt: TGCGCCAGCAGCCTGGGACGGTTATACGAGCAGTACTTC; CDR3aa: CASSLGRLYEQYF
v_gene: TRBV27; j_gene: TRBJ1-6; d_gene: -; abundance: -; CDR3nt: TGTGCCAGCAGCGGGAGGGGGACGGGCTCCTATAATTCACCCCTCCACTTT; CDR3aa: CASSGRGTGSYNSPLHF
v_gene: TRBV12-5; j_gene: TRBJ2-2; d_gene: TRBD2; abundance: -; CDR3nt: TGTGCTAGTGGTTTGGTACCTCCGACTAGCGCCTACTCCGAGGGGCCGAACACCGGGGAGCTGTTTTTT; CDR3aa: CASGLVPPTSAYSEGPNTGELFF
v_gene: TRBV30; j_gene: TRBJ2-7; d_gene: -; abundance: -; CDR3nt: TGTGCCTGGAGTCGGGCATTCTACGAGCAGTACTTC; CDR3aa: CAWSRAFYEQYF
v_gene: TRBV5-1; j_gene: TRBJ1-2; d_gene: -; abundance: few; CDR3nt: TGCGCCAGCAGCTTGGATAACTATGGCTACACCTTC; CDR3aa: CASSLDNYGYTF
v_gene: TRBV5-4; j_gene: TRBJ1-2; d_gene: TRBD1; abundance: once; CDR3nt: TGTGCCAGCAGTGCGACAGGGGATGGCTACACCTTC; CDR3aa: CASSATGDGYTF
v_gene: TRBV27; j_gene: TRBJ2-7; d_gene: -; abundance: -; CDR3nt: TGTGCCAGCAGTTTATCCCAACTAGGGGCCTACGAGCAGTACTTC; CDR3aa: CASSLSQLGAYEQYF
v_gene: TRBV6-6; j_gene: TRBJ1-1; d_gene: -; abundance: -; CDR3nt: TGTGCCAGCAGTCCTTTCCTGGCAGCCACTACTGAAGCTTTCTTT; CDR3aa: CASSPFLAATTEAFF
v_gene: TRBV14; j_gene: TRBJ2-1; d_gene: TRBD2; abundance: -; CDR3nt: TGTGCCAGCAGCCAAGTTAAGCCCGGGACTAGTATTTATGAGCAGTTCTTC; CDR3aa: CASSQVKPGTSIYEQFF
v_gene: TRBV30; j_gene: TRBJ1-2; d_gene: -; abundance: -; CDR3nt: TGTGCCTGGAGTCACCAGGGTTATGGCTACACCTTC; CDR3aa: CAWSHQGYGYTF
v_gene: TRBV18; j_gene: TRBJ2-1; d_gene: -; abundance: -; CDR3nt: TGTGCCAGCTCACCTCCAGGGGTGAATGAGCAGTTCTTC; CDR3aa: CASSPPGVNEQFF
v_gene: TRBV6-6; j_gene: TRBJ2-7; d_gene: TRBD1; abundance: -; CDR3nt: TGTGCCAGCAGTCGCCCCTCGGACAGGATCAACGAGCAGTACTTC; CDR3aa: CASSRPSDRINEQYF
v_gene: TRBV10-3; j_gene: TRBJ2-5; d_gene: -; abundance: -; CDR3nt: TGTGCCATCAGTGAGGGGGCGGGGGCGCCCCAAGAGACCCAGTACTTC; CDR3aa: CAISEGAGAPQETQYF
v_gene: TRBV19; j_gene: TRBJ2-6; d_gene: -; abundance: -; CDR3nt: TGTGCCAGTAGTATAACAAACGACAACTCTGGGGCCAACGTCCTGACTTTC; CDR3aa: CASSITNDNSGANVLTF
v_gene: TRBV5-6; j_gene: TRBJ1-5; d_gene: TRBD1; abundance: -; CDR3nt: TGTGCCAGCAGCACTACAGGGGGCAATCAGCCCCAGCATTTT; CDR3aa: CASSTTGGNQPQHF
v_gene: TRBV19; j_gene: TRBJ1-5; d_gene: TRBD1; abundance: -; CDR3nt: TGTGCCAGTAGTCCAGGGACAGGGGATCAGCCCCAGCATTTT; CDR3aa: CASSPGTGDQPQHF
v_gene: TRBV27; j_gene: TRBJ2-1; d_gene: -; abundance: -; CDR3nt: TGTGCCAGCAGGGGCCCAGGGGTAGTGAATGAGCAGTTCTTC; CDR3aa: CASRGPGVVNEQFF
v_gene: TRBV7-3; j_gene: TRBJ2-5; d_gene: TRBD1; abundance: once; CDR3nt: TGTGCCAGCAGCCCCAGGGGGCCCAGGGAGACCCAGTACTTC; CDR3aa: CASSPRGPRETQYF
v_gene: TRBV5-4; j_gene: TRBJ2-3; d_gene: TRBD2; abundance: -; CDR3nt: TGTGCCAGCAGCTTTAAGCGGGGGGGCACCGCAGATACGCAGTATTTT; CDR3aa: CASSFKRGGTADTQYF
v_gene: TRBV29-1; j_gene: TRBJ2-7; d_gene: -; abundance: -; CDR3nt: TGCAGCGTTACCACAGGGGGGGCCTACGAGCAGTACTTC; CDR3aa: CSVTTGGAYEQYF
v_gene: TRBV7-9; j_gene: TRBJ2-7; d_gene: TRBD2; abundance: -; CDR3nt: TGTGCCAGCAGCCAAAGCGGGAGGTTACACGAGCAGTACTTC; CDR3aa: CASSQSGRLHEQYF
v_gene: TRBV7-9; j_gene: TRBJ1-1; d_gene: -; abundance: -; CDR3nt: TGTGCCAGCAGCTTAGACAGAAACACTGAAGCTTTCTTT; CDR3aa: CASSLDRNTEAFF
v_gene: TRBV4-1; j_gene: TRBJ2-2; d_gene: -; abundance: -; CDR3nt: TGCGCCAGCAGCCAACGCGAGACCGGGGAGCTGTTTTTT; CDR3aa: CASSQRETGELFF
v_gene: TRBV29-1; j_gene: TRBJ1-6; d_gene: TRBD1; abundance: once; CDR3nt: TGCAGCGTTCGGGACAGCCTAAACAATTCACCCCTCCACTTT; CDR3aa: CSVRDSLNNSPLHF
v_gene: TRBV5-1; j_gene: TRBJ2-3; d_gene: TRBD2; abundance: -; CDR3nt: TGCGCCAGCAGCTTTAGCGGGGGGAAAAGCACAGATACGCAGTATTTT; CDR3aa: CASSFSGGKSTDTQYF
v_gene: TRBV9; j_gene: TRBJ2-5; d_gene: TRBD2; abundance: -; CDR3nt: TGTGCCAGCAGCGTAGCTTCTCGGACTAGCGTCCCCCAAGAGACCCAGTACTTC; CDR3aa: CASSVASRTSVPQETQYF
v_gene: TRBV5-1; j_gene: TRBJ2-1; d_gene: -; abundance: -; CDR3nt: TGCGCCAGCAGCCTCGGACAGGGAGGGATGGCCAATGAGCAGTTCTTC; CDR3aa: CASSLGQGGMANEQFF
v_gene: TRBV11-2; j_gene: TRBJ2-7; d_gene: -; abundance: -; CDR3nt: TGTGCCAGCAGCTTAGAGGTATACGAGCAGTACTTC; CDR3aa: CASSLEVYEQYF
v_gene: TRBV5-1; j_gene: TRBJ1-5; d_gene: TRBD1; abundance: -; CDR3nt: TGCGCCAGCAGCTCCGACAGGGGCCGCGGACCCCAGCATTTT; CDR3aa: CASSSDRGRGPQHF
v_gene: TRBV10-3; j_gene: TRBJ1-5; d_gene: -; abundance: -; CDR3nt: TGTGCCGCGAGGGACACTGGGGGCAATCAGCCCCAGCATTTT; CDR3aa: CAARDTGGNQPQHF
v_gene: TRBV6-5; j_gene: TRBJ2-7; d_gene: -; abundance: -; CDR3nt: TGTGCCAGCGAGGCCCCTAGCTCCTACGAGCAGTACTTC; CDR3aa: CASEAPSSYEQYF
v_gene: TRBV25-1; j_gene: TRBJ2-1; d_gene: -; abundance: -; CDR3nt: TGTGCCAGCAGTGAATATGAACAGGCCCTCTGGGCCAATGAGCAGTTCTTC; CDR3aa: CASSEYEQALWANEQFF
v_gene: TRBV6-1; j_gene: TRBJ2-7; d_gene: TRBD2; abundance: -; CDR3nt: TGTGCCAGCAGGTTAGCGGGGCCACCCTACGAGCAGTACTTC; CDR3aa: CASRLAGPPYEQYF
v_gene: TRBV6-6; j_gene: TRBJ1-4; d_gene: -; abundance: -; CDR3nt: TGTGCCAGCAGTTACGCGCTGGCTAATGAAAAACTGTTTTTT; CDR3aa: CASSYALANEKLFF
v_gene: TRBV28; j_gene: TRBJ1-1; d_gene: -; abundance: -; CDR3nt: TGTGCCAGCAGTTTAATGGCCACTGAAGCTTTCTTT; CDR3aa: CASSLMATEAFF
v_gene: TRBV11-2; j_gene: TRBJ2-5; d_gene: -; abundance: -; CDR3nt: TGTGCCAGCAGCTTAGGACGAGTAGGTCCGAGGGAGACCCAGTACTTC; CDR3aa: CASSLGRVGPRETQYF
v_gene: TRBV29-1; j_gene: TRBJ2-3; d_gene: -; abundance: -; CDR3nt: TGCAGCGTTGTGTGGGAGTCAGATACGCAGTATTTT; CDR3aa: CSVVWESDTQYF
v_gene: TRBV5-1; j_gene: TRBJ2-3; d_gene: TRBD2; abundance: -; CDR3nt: TGCGCCAGCAGCCAAGAGTATACACTAGCGGGGCTGACTAGCACAGATACGCAGTATTTT; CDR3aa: CASSQEYTLAGLTSTDTQYF
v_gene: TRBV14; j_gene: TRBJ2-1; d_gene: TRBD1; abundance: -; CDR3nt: TGTGCCAGCAGCCTAATCCCCGGACAGGTGACCAATGAGCAGTTCTTC; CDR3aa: CASSLIPGQVTNEQFF
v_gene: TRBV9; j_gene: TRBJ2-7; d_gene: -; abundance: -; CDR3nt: TGTGCCAGCAGCGCCGAATCCGACAGAGAGCAGTACTTC; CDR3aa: CASSAESDREQYF
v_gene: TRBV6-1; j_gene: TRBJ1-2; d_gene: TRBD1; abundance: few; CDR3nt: TGTGCCAGCAGTGATGGGGACAGGGGGGGGGCCTATGGCTACACCTTC; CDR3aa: CASSDGDRGGAYGYTF
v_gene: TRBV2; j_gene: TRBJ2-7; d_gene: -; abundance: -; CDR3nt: TGTGCCAGCAGTGAAGCCCCCCCCGTCGAGCAGTACTTC; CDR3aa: CASSEAPPVEQYF
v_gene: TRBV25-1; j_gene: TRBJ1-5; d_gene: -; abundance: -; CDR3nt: TGTGCCACCCAGGGAAGCAATCAGCCCCAGCATTTT; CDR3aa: CATQGSNQPQHF
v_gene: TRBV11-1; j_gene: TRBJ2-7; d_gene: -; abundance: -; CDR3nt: TGTGCCAGCAGCTTAGGGAGGGGGCGCCAAGACGAGCAGTACTTC; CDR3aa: CASSLGRGRQDEQYF
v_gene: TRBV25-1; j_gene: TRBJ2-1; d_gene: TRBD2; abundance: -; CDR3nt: TGTGCCAGCGGGAAACCGGGACTAGCTTTTGAATTGTTCTTC; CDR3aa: CASGKPGLAFELFF